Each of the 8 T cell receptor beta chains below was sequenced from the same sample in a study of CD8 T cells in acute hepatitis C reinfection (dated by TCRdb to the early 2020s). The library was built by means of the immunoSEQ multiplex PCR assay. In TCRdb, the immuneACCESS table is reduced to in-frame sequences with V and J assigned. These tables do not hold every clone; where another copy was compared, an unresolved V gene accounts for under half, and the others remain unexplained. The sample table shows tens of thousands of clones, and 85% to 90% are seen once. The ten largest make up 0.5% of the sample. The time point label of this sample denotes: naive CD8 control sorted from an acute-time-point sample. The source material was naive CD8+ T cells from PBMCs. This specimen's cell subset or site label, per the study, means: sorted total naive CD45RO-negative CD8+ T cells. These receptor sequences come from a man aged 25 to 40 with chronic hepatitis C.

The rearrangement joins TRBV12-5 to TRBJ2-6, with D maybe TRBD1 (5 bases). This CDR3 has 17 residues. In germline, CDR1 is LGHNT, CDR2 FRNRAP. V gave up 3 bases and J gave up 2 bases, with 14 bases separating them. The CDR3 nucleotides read TGTGCTAGTGGTTTAACAGGACGCCGGCCTGGGGCCAACGTCCTGACTTTC. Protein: CASGLTGRRPGANVLTF. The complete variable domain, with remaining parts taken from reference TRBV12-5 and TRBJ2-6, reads DARVTQTPRHKVTEMGQEVTMRCQPILGHNTVFWYRQTMMQGLELLAYFRNRAPLDDSGMPKDRFSAEMPDATLATLKIQPSEPRDSAVYFCASGLTGRRPGANVLTFGAGSRLTVL.

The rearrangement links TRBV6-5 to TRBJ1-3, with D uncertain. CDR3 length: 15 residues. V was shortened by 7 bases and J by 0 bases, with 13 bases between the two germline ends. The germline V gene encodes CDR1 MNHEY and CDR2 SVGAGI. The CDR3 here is CASTLSGNSGNTIYF. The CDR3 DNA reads TGTGCCAGCACATTATCGGGTAACTCTGGAAACACCATATATTTT.

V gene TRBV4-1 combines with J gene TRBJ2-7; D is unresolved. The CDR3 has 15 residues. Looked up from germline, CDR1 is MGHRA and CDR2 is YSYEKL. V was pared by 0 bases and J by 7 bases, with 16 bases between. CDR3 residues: CASSQDPDGPGEQYF. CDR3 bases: TGCGCCAGCAGCCAAGATCCGGACGGTCCTGGGGAGCAGTACTTC.

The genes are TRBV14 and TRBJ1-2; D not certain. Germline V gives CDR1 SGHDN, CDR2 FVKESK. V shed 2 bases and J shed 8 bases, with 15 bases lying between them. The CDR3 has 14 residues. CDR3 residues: CASSQSGPLGGYTF. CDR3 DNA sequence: TGTGCCAGCAGCCAATCTGGGCCCCTGGGCGGCTACACCTTC.

The CDR3 sequence: CASSQVFRGGWHHYGYTF. The CDR3 DNA reads TGCGCCAGCAGCCAAGTTTTCAGGGGTGGGTGGCACCACTATGGCTACACCTTC. The chain uses TRBV4-1 and TRBJ1-2, with a possible D match to TRBD1 (6 bases). Germline-derived CDR1 and CDR2 are MGHRA and YSYEKL. With 1 base removed from V and 3 bases from J, the gap between germline ends came to 21 bases. The CDR3 length is 18 residues.

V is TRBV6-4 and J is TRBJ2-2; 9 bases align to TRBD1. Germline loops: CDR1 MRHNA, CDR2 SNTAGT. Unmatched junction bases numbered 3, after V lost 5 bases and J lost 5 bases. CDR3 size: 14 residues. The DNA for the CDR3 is TGTGCCAGCAGTCGGGACAGGGCAACCGGGGAGCTGTTTTTT. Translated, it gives CASSRDRATGELFF.

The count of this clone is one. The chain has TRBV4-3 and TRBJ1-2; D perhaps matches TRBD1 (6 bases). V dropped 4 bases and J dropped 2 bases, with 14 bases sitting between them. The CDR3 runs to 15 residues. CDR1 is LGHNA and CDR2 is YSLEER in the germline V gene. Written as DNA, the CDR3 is TGCGCCAGCAGCCCCGGCTGGGGGGGCAACTATGGCTACACCTTC. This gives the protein CASSPGWGGNYGYTF.

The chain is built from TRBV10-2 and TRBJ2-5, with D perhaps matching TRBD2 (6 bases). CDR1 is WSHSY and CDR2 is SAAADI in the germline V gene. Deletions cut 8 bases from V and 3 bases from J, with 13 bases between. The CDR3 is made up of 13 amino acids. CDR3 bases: TGCGCCAGCGCGTTCGGGGGTGAAGAGACCCAGTACTTC. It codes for CASAFGGEETQYF.